This T cell receptor beta chain was documented in a study of Ad26.COV2.S vaccination and SARS-CoV-2 variants. Broader study findings: A substantial breadth of spike-specific CD8+ and CD4+ T cell responses after vaccination has been reported.

This clone is a singleton in its sample. What it binds is unknown. The data were produced by immunoSEQ multiplex PCR, yet TCRdb's version contains in-frame clones alone and is incomplete. The table includes about 94,000 clones, approximately 86% detected once. This sequence was found in a human donor who had recovered from COVID-19. The sample here was peripheral blood, taken after recovery from COVID-19.

CDR3 sequence (DNA): TGTGCCAGCAGCTTAGATCCAGGGCCGAACACTGAAGCTTTCTTT. It codes for CASSLDPGPNTEAFF. V and J are TRBV7-6 and TRBJ1-1; TRBD1 is a possible D gene (5 bases). Per the germline V gene, CDR1 is SGHVS and CDR2 is FNYEAQ. Between the trimmed V and J ends, which lost 1 base and 1 base, there was a span of 10 bases. This CDR3 comprises 15 residues.